This entry concerns a single T cell receptor (beta chain). Its antigen is still unknown. This sample stems from a study of CXCR4 blockade with PD-1 therapy in pancreatic cancer. Clones were read by immunoSEQ multiplex PCR, and TCRdb kept only the in-frame ones, dropping some. This sample yields roughly 15,000 clones, of which over 60% are seen a single time; more than 4.5% belongs to the top ten. Study findings and constraints: Only TCRbeta chains were sequenced here. Tumors were clonally expanded, mean 0.14 versus 0.05 in healthy blood. Clone frequency correlated with its number of distinct nucleotide rearrangements.

The germline CDR1 and CDR2 sequences are MDHEN and SYDVKM. The CDR3 covers 12 residues. Trimming removed 4 bases at V and 7 bases at J, with 8 bases between. The receptor was isolated from a human donor with pancreatic ductal adenocarcinoma. The sample consisted of tumor tissue. The chain combines TRBV28 with TRBJ2-4, with D perhaps TRBD2 (6 bases). CDR3 in DNA: TGTGCCAGCAGTTCTCGGGGGAACATTCAGTACTTC. Amino acid sequence: CASSSRGNIQYF.